The sequence of this T cell receptor (beta chain) was determined in a study of T-cell reconstitution after alpha-beta-depleted transplantation in children. General observations from the study: Where alpha-beta T cells came from about two months after transplant was reportedly several hundred expanded graft clones. In some patients, recipient T cells and intrathymic progenitors surviving conditioning explained high day-60 diversity. When one year had passed after transplant, most T-cell counts and diversity came from newly produced T cells.

This CDR3 is built from 14 residues. V was pared by 4 bases and J by 0 bases, with 11 bases between. The germline gives CDR1 SQVTM, CDR2 ANQGSEA. This clonotype was observed a few times. Its specificity is unknown. Construction of the TCRbeta library involved unique molecular identifiers. TCRdb reanalysed the PCR reads using MiXCR and keeps one entry per CDR3 protein. The repertoire holds 500,000 to 750,000 distinct CDR3 sequences, with 27% as singletons. The sequenced sample was PBMCs, obtained before TCRalphabeta/CD19-depleted stem cell transplant. This chain uses TRBV29-1 with TRBJ2-3; possibly TRBD2 for D (5 bases). This sequence was found in a boy in the first two years of life with Wiskott-Aldrich syndrome, due to receive a stem cell transplant. CDR3 protein: CSVGSGSSTDTQYF. In DNA, the CDR3 is TGCAGCGTTGGCAGCGGATCTAGCACAGATACGCAGTATTTT.